This TCR beta chain was captured by sequencing in a study of blood T cell repertoires in COVID-19. As for the study in general: Collection of acute and convalescent COVID-19 samples took place in the United States, Italy and Spain. Sample material is recorded as cDNA or gDNA derived from T cells, B-cell-depleted T cells, or PBMCs.

Data came from immunoSEQ multiplex PCR; TCRdb stores just in-frame clones and leaves some out. Among more than 300,000 clones, over 80% were seen once, and the ten largest hold around 6%. Germline V gene sequence: CDR1 SGHVS, CDR2 FQNEAQ. V was pared by 6 bases and J by 7 bases, with 8 bases of the junction left unmatched. There are 17 residues in the CDR3. This TCR was sampled from a woman between 45 and 65 years old with COVID-19, enrolled during active disease. Material for sequencing was peripheral blood. J is TRBJ2-2 and V is TRBV7-8; 16 positions agree with TRBD2. CDR3 in amino acids: CASSRGTSGRVVGELFF. CDR3 DNA: TGTGCCAGCAGTCGCGGGACTAGCGGGAGGGTAGTCGGGGAGCTGTTTTTT.